The 23 T cell receptor beta chains reported below all come from one sample, sequenced in a study of response to subunit inactivated influenza vaccine. TCRdb redid the calling of the RT-PCR reads with MiXCR, one entry per CDR3 protein. The table records about 480,000 distinct CDR3 sequences, 13% of them present only once. The sample was PBMCs from blood, taken about 6 weeks after vaccination. The receptors stem from a middle-aged man who received an inactivated influenza vaccine.

V gene TRBV4-3 combines with J gene TRBJ2-1, with 9 bases that match TRBD2. From germline, CDR1 is LGHNA and CDR2 YSLEER. The CDR3 covers 15 residues. V lost 3 bases to trimming and J lost 4 bases; unmatched junction nucleotides: 4. CDR3 region: CASSQLAGRYNEQFF. Written as DNA, the CDR3 is TGCGCCAGCAGCCAGCTAGCGGGGAGGTACAATGAGCAGTTCTTC.

V and J are TRBV18 and TRBJ2-6; D is unresolved. This CDR3 has 16 residues. V lost 5 bases to trimming and J lost 1 base, with 12 bases between them. The germline gives CDR1 KGHSH, CDR2 LQKENI. The DNA of the CDR3 is TGTGCCAGCTCATTCCAAAGGGCGTCTGGGGCCAACGTCCTGACTTTC. It yields the protein CASSFQRASGANVLTF.

This clonotype was detected a few times. The chain employs TRBV24-1 and TRBJ2-1; D remains unclear. The CDR3 runs 12 residues. CDR1 is KGHDR, CDR2 SFDVKD, per germline. Trimming took off 0 bases at V and 10 bases at J, with 6 bases between the two ends. DNA of the CDR3: TGTGCCACCAGTGATTTGTTGGAGGAGCAGTTCTTC. The encoded protein is CATSDLLEEQFF.

The J gene is TRBJ2-3, the V gene TRBV4-3; D unclear. CDR1 and CDR2 (germline): LGHNA, YSLEER. The CDR3 sequence is 17 residues long. V was clipped by 0 bases and J by 3 bases, with 16 bases between them. The CDR3: CASSQDQFPSRTDTQYF. Here the CDR3 DNA reads TGCGCCAGCAGCCAAGATCAATTTCCAAGTCGAACAGATACGCAGTATTTT.

V and J are TRBV10-3 and TRBJ2-7; TRBD2 matches at 7 bases. In germline, CDR1 is ENHRY, CDR2 SYGVKD. The CDR3 is 15 amino acids. V was clipped by 0 bases and J by 5 bases; unmatched bases: 7. In nucleotides, the CDR3 is TGTGCCATCAGTGAGTCGCGACTAGCTAGGAACGAGCAGTACTTC. It is translated as CAISESRLARNEQYF.

This clonotype was picked up a small number of times. This chain uses TRBV7-2 with TRBJ2-1; 9 nucleotides agree with TRBD2. The CDR3 extends over 15 amino acids. CDR1 and CDR2 from the germline V gene are SGHTA and FQGNSA. V lost 5 bases to trimming and J lost 1 base; unmatched junction nucleotides: 3. CDR3 region: CASSETSGSYNEQFF. The DNA for the CDR3 is TGTGCCAGCAGCGAGACTAGCGGATCCTACAATGAGCAGTTCTTC.

This clonotype appeared a single time. V gene TRBV5-1 combines with J gene TRBJ1-2, with TRBD1 matching 10 bases. In germline, CDR1 is SGHRS, CDR2 YFSETQ. V shed 4 bases, J shed 5 bases, and the junction held 5 bases outside the gene matches. The length of the CDR3 is 14 residues. The CDR3 DNA sequence: TGCGCCAGCAGCCCCGGACAGGGGGTATATGGCTACACCTTC. Translated: CASSPGQGVYGYTF.

The V and J genes are TRBV20-1 and TRBJ2-1; D call uncertain. Germline V gene lookup returns CDR1 DFQATT and CDR2 SNEGSKA (reference sequence). V dropped 1 base and J dropped 9 bases, with 10 bases sitting between them. There are 12 residues in the CDR3. The CDR3 sequence is CSARGPSVEQFF. The CDR3 DNA follows: TGCAGTGCTAGAGGCCCGTCGGTTGAGCAGTTCTTC.

This clonotype was counted a few times. This chain links TRBV6-5 with TRBJ1-1; D ambiguous. The V gene lost 10 bases and the J gene lost 1 base, with 7 bases spanning the gap. CDR3 length: 11 residues. Germline V lookup: CDR1 MNHEY, CDR2 SVGAGI. DNA for the CDR3: TGTGCCACAGAAGGGAACACTGAAGCTTTCTTT. It specifies CATEGNTEAFF.

On this clonotype itself: This may be a read error: a much more frequent sequence differs by one nucleotide. The chain recombines TRBV20-1 with TRBJ2-5; tentatively, D is TRBD1 (6 bases). V lost 2 bases to trimming and J lost 7 bases, with 11 bases between them. Germline CDR1 reads DFQATT; CDR2 reads SNEGSKA (reference sequence). There are 12 residues in the CDR3. The CDR3 loop is CSARTGWVTQYF. CDR3 DNA sequence: TGCAGTGCTAGAACAGGGTGGGTGACCCAGTACTTC.

This chain joins TRBV7-9 and TRBJ1-2; 11 bases agree with TRBD1. The CDR3 is made up of 14 amino acids. Trimming cost V 5 bases and J 8 bases; bases outside gene matches: 7. Germline CDR1 and CDR2: SEHNR and FQNEAQ (reference sequence). The CDR3 protein is CASSPGQGARGYTF. CDR3 sequence (DNA): TGTGCCAGCAGCCCAGGACAGGGGGCCAGGGGCTACACCTTC.

The chain combines TRBV5-6 with TRBJ2-2; TRBD1 aligns across 7 bases. In germline, CDR1 is SGHDT, CDR2 YYEEEE. The CDR3 totals 15 residues. V shed 3 bases and J 4 bases; nucleotides not matched to a gene: 6. CDR3 protein: CASSYRGMGTGELFF. DNA for the CDR3: TGTGCCAGCAGCTACAGGGGAATGGGCACCGGGGAGCTGTTTTTT. Combining the CDR3 with reference TRBV5-6 and TRBJ2-2 gives the whole variable domain DAGVTQSPTHLIKTRGQQVTLRCSPKSGHDTVSWYQQALGQGPQFIFQYYEEEERQRGNFPDRFSGHQFPNYSSELNVNALLLGDSALYLCASSYRGMGTGELFFGEGSRLTVL.

The table lists this clonotype with a few counts. The V gene is TRBV7-8, the J gene TRBJ2-7, with D unclear. Trimming took off 7 bases at V and 0 bases at J, with 13 bases between the two ends. Germline V lookup: CDR1 SGHVS, CDR2 FQNEAQ. The CDR3 is 14 amino acids. The CDR3 protein is CASIPGHISYEQYF. CDR3 nucleotide sequence: TGTGCCAGCATCCCTGGCCACATCTCCTACGAGCAGTACTTC.

This clonotype showed up many times. This chain joins TRBV12-3 or TRBV12-4 and TRBJ1-6; D call uncertain. The CDR3 has 13 amino acids. The germline V and J ends were trimmed by 4 bases and 8 bases, with 9 bases remaining between them. In DNA, the CDR3 is TGTGCCAGCAGTTCCCAGGCCTATTCACCCCTCCACTTT. It is translated as CASSSQAYSPLHF.

A few counts support this clonotype. The rearrangement joins TRBV7-8 to TRBJ2-5; 8 bases match TRBD2. Germline CDR1 is SGHVS and CDR2 is FQNEAQ. V dropped 5 bases and J dropped 4; count of bases not matched to a gene: 9. This CDR3 is 15 amino acids long. The CDR3: CASSPRPSGRETQYF. The CDR3 nucleotides are TGTGCCAGCAGCCCCCGCCCCAGCGGGAGAGAGACCCAGTACTTC.

DNA for the CDR3: TGTGCCAGCAGAAAGACAGAGTCCTACGAGCAGTACTTC. It is translated as CASRKTESYEQYF. V usage is TRBV6-2 or TRBV6-3 and J usage is TRBJ2-7; possibly TRBD1 for D (5 bases). Trimming left V 6 bases short and J 1 base short, with 10 bases between. Germline CDR1 reads MNHEY; CDR2 reads SVGEGT. The CDR3 contains 13 residues.

V and J are TRBV6-1 and TRBJ1-1; no clear D. V dropped 2 bases and J dropped 7 bases, with 11 bases sitting between them. CDR3 length equals 13 residues. Germline V gives CDR1 MNHNS, CDR2 SASEGT. The CDR3 here is CASSELSSIEAFF. The CDR3 DNA sequence: TGTGCCAGCAGTGAATTGAGTTCCATTGAAGCTTTCTTT.

This clonotype has more than one count but fewer than ten. The chain combines TRBV7-9 with TRBJ1-1, with D hard to call. The germline gives CDR1 SEHNR, CDR2 FQNEAQ (reference sequence). The V end lost 1 base, the J end lost 7 bases, and 13 bases lay between the germline ends. The CDR3 length is 14 residues. As DNA, the CDR3 is TGTGCCAGCAGCTTAGGCCCCCGGGAGGGTGAAGCTTTCTTT. Protein: CASSLGPREGEAFF.

This clonotype appeared a few times. The chain is built from TRBV24-1 and TRBJ2-1, with D uncertain. V shed 5 bases and J shed 3 bases, with 7 bases lying between them. This CDR3 is 13 amino acids long. CDR1 KGHDR and CDR2 SFDVKD come from the germline V gene. CDR3 DNA: TGTGCCACCAGTGGGCTCAGCTACAATGAGCAGTTCTTC. Translating it yields CATSGLSYNEQFF.

This clonotype has only a few counts. The CDR3 DNA reads as TGTGCCAGCAGCCTGCCTGGCTTACGCTCCTACGAGCAGTACTTC. Amino acid sequence: CASSLPGLRSYEQYF. This chain links TRBV11-2 with TRBJ2-7; no reliable D call. Trimming cost V 5 bases and J 0 bases, with 14 bases left between them. Germline V gene sequence: CDR1 SGHAT, CDR2 FQNNGV. CDR3 length: 15 amino acids.

V and J are TRBV28 and TRBJ2-1; TRBD2 aligns across 8 bases. The CDR3 sequence is 16 residues long. CDR1 MDHEN and CDR2 SYDVKM come from the germline V gene. The junction had 15 bases not matched to a gene; V was cut back by 6 bases and J by 8 bases. The chain's CDR3 is CASSQGSGLAVHEQFF. The CDR3 DNA reads as TGTGCCAGCAGCCAAGGCTCTGGACTAGCTGTCCATGAGCAGTTCTTC.

This clonotype was observed a handful of times. The chain combines TRBV10-2 with TRBJ2-7; either TRBD1 or TRBD2 may fit D (6 bases each). Trimming shortened V by 6 bases and J by 6 bases, and 15 bases separated the two germline ends. Germline-derived CDR1 and CDR2 are WSHSY and SAAADI. The CDR3 extends over 13 amino acids. CDR3 loop: CASRRGDKTEQYF. CDR3 coding DNA: TGCGCCAGCAGGAGGGGGGACAAAACCGAGCAGTACTTC.

The rearrangement joins TRBV2 to TRBJ2-2; 10 bases are shared with TRBD2. Per germline, CDR1 SNHLY and CDR2 FYNNEI. CDR3 length: 13 amino acids. The trim removed 10 bases at V and 5 bases at J, leaving 4 bases unmatched. Written as DNA, the CDR3 is TGTGCCATCCTAGCGGGAGTAACCGGGGAGCTGTTTTTT. Its protein product is CAILAGVTGELFF.